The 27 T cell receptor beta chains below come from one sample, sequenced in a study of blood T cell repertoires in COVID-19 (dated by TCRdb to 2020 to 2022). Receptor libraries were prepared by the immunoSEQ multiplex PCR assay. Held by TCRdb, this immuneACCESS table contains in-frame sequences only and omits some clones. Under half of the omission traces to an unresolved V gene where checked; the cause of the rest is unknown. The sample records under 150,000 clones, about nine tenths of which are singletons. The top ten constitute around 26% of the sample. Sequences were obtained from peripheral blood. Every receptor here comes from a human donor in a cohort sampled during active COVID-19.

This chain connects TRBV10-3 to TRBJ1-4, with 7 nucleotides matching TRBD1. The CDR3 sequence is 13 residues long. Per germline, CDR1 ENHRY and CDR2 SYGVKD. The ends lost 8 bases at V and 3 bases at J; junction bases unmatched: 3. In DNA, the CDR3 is TGTGCCATCCAGGGGGGATCTAATGAAAAACTGTTTTTT. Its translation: CAIQGGSNEKLFF.

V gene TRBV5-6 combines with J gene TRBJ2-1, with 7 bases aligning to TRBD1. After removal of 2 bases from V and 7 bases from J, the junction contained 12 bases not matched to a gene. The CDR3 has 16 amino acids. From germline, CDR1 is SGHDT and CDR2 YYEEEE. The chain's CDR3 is CASSFYSMDRRNEQFF. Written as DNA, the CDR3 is TGTGCCAGCAGCTTCTATTCCATGGACAGGCGAAATGAGCAGTTCTTC.

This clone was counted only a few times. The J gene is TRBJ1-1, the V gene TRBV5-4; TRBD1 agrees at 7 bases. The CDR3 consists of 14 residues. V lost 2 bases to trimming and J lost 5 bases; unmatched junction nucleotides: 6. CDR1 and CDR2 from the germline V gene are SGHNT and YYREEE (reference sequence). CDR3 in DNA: TGTGCCAGCAGCTTTCGACAGGGCCGGACTGAAGCTTTCTTT. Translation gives CASSFRQGRTEAFF.

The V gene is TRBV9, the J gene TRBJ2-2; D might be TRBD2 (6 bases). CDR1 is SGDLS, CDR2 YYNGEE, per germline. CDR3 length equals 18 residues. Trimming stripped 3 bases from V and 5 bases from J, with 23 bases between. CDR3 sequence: CASSADSTGLIGTGELFF. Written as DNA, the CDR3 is TGTGCCAGCAGCGCCGACAGCACGGGACTCATAGGAACCGGGGAGCTGTTTTTT.

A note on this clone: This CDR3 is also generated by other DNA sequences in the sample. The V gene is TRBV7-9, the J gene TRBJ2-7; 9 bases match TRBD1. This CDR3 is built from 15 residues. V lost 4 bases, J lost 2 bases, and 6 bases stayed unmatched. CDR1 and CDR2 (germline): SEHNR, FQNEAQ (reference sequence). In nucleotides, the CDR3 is TGTGCCAGCAGCTCTCCGGGACAGGGAACCTACGAGCAGTACTTC. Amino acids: CASSSPGQGTYEQYF.

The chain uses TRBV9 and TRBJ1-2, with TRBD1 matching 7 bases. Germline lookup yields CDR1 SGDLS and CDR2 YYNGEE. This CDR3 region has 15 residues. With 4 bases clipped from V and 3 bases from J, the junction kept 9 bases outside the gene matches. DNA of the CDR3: TGTGCCAGCAGCCCCAACCCGGGACAGCACTATGGCTACACCTTC. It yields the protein CASSPNPGQHYGYTF.

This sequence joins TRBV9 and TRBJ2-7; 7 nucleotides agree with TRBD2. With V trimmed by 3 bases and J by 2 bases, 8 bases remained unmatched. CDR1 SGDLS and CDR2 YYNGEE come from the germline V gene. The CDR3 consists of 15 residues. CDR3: CASSGGSGRTYEQYF. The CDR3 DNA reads TGTGCCAGCAGCGGTGGTAGCGGGCGAACCTACGAGCAGTACTTC.

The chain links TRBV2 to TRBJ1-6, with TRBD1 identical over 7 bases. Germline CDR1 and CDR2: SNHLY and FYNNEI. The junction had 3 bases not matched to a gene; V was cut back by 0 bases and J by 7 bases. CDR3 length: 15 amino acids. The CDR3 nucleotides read TGTGCCAGCAGTGAAGCGACAGGGTCCAATTCACCCCTCCACTTT. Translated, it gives CASSEATGSNSPLHF.

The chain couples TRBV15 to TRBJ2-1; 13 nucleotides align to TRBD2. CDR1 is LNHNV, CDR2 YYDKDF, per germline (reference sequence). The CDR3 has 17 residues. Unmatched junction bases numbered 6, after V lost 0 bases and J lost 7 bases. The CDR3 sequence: CATSRDGLAGVGNEQFF. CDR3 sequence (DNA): TGTGCCACCAGCAGAGATGGACTAGCGGGGGTCGGGAATGAGCAGTTCTTC.

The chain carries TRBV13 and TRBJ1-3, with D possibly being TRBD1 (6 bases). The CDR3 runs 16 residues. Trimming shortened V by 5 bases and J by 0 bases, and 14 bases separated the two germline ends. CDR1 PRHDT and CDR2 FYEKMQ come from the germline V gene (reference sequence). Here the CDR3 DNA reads TGTGCCAGCAGCCATGAACAGGGACCCTCTGGAAACACCATATATTTT. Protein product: CASSHEQGPSGNTIYF.

CDR3 DNA sequence: TGTGCCAGCAGCTTAGGGGGCGCTTCCACCGGGGAGCTGTTTTTT. This encodes CASSLGGASTGELFF. The V and J genes are TRBV11-1 and TRBJ2-2; TRBD1 might be the D (5 bases). The length of the CDR3 is 15 residues. Germline values: CDR1 SGHAT, CDR2 FQDESV (reference sequence). Trimming took off 1 base at V and 4 bases at J, with 10 bases between the two ends.

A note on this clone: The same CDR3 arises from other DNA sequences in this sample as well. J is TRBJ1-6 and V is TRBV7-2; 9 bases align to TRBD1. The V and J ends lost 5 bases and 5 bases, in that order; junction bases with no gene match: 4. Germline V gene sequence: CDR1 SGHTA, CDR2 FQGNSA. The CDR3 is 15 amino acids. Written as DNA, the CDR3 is TGTGCCAGCAGCCCGAGGGACAGGGATAATTCACCCCTCCACTTT. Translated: CASSPRDRDNSPLHF.

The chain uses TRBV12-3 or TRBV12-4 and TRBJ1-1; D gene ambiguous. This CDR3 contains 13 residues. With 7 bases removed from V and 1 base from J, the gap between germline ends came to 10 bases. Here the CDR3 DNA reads TGTGCCAGCACCAAGACACAGAACACTGAAGCTTTCTTT. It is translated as CASTKTQNTEAFF.

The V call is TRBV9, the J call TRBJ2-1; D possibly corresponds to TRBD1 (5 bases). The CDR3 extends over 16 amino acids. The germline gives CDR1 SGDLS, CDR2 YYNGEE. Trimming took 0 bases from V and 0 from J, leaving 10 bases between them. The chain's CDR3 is CASSVEGQSSYNEQFF. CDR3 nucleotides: TGTGCCAGCAGCGTAGAGGGGCAGAGCTCCTACAATGAGCAGTTCTTC.

As DNA, the CDR3 is TGCGCCAGCAGCTCGGGGACAGGGGGCGAGCAGTACTTC. Translated, it gives CASSSGTGGEQYF. The chain couples TRBV5-1 to TRBJ2-7; 11 bases are shared with TRBD1. CDR3 length: 13 residues. Per the germline V gene, CDR1 is SGHRS and CDR2 is YFSETQ. The V and J ends lost 3 bases and 6 bases, in that order; junction bases with no gene match: 2. Looking up the rest from reference TRBV5-1 and TRBJ2-7 gives the full variable domain: KAGVTQTPRYLIKTRGQQVTLSCSPISGHRSVSWYQQTPGQGLQFLFEYFSETQRNKGNFPGRFSGRQFSNSRSEMNVSTLELGDSALYLCASSSGTGGEQYFGPGTRLTVT.

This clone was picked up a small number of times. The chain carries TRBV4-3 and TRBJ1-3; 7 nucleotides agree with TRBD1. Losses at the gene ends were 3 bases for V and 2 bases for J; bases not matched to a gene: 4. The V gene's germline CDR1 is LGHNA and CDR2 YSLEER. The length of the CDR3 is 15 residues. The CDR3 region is CASSHDRVPGNTIYF. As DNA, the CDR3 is TGCGCCAGCAGCCACGACAGGGTGCCTGGAAACACCATATATTTT.

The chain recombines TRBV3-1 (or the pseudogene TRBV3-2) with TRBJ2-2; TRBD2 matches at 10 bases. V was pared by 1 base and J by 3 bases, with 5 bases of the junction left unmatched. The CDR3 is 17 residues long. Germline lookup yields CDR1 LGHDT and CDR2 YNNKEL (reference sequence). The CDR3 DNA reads TGTGCCAGCAGCCAAGTTACTAGCGGGGAGTACACCGGGGAGCTGTTTTTT. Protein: CASSQVTSGEYTGELFF.

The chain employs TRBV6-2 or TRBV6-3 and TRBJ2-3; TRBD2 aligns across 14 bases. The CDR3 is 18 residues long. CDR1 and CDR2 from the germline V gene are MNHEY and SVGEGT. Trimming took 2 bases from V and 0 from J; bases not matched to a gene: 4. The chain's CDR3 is CASSYRLAGGPSTDTQYF. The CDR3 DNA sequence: TGTGCCAGCAGTTACCGACTAGCGGGGGGGCCTAGCACAGATACGCAGTATTTT.

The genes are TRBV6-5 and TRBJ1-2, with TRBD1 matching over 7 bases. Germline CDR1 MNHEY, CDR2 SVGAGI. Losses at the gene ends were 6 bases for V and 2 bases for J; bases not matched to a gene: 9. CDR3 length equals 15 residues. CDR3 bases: TGTGCCAGCAGGCGACAGGGAGGCTTAAACTATGGCTACACCTTC. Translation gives CASRRQGGLNYGYTF.

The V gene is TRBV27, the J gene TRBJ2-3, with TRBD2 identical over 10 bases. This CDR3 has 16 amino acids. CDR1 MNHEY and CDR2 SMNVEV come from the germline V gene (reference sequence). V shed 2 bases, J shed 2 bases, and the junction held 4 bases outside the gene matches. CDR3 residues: CASSLKSGGATDTQYF. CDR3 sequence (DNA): TGTGCCAGCAGTTTAAAGAGCGGGGGGGCCACAGATACGCAGTATTTT.

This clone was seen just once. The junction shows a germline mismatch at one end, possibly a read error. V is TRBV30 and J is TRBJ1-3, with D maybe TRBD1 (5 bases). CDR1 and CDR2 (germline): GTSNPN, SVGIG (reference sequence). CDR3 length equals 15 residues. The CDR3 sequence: CAWSKSSGRGYTIYF. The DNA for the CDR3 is TGTGCCTGGAGTAAATCATCAGGGCGTGGATACACCATATATTTT.

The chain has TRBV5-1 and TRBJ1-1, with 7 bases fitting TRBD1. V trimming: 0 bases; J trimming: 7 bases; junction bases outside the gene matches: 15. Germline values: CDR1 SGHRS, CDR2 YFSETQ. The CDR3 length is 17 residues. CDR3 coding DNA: TGCGCCAGCAGCTTGGGAGACAGGGAAGGAGGACGCGGTGAAGCTTTCTTT. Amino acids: CASSLGDREGGRGEAFF.

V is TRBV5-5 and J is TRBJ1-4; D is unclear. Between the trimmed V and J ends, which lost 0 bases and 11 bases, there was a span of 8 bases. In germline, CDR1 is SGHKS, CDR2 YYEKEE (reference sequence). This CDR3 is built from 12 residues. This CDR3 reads CASSLDAGKLFF. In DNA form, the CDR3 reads TGTGCCAGCAGCTTGGATGCGGGGAAACTGTTTTTT. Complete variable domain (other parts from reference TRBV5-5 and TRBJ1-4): DAGVTQSPTHLIKTRGQQVTLRCSPISGHKSVSWYQQVLGQGPQFIFQYYEKEERGRGNFPDRFSARQFPNYSSELNVNALLLGDSALYLCASSLDAGKLFFGSGTQLSVL.

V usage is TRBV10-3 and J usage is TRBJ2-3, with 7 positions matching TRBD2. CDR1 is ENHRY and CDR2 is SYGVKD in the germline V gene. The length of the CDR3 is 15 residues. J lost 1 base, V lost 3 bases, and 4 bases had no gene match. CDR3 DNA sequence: TGTGCCATCAGTGATCGGGGGGATGGCACAGATACGCAGTATTTT. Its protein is CAISDRGDGTDTQYF.

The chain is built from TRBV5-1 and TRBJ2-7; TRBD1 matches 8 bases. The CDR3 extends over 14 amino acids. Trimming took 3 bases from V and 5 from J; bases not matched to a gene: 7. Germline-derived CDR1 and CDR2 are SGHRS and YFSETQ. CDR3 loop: CASSYRGWDDEQYF. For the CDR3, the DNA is TGCGCCAGCAGCTACAGGGGGTGGGACGACGAGCAGTACTTC.

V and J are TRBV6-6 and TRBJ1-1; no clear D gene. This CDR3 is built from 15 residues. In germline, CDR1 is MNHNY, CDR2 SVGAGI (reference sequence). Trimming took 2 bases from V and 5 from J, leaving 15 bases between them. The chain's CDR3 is CASSYGNLEKTEAFF. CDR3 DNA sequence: TGTGCCAGCAGTTACGGTAACCTCGAGAAGACTGAAGCTTTCTTT.

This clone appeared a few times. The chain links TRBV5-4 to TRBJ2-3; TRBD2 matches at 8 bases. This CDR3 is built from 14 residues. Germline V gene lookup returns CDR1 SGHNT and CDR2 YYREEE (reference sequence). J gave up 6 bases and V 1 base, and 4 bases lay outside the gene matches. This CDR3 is CASSLRTSRDTQYF. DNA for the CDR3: TGTGCCAGCAGCTTGCGGACTAGCAGGGATACGCAGTATTTT.